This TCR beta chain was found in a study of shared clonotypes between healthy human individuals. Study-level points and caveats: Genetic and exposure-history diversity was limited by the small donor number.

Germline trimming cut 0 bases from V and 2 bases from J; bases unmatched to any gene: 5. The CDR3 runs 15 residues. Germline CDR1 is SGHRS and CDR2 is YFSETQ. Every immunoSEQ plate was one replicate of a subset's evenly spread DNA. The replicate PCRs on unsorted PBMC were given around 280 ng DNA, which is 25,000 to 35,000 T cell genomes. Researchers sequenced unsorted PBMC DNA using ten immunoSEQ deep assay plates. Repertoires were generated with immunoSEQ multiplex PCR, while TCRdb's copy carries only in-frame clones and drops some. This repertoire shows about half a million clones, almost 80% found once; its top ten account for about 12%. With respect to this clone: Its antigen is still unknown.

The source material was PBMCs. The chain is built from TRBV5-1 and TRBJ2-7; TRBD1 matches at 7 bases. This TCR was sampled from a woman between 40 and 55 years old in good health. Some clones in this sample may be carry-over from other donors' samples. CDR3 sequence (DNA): TGCGCCAGCAGCTTGGTACCGGGACAGACCTACGAGCAGTACTTC. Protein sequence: CASSLVPGQTYEQYF. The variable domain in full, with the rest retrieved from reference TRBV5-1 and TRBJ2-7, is KAGVTQTPRYLIKTRGQQVTLSCSPISGHRSVSWYQQTPGQGLQFLFEYFSETQRNKGNFPGRFSGRQFSNSRSEMNVSTLELGDSALYLCASSLVPGQTYEQYFGPGTRLTVT.